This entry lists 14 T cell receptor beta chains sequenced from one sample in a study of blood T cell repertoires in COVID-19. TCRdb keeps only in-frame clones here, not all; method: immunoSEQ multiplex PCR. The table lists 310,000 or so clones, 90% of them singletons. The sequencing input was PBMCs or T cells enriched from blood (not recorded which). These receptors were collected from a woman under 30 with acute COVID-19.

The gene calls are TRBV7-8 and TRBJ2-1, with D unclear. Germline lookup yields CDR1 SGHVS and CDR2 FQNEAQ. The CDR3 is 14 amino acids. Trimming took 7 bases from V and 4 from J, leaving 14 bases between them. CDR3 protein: CASKDLGSYNEQFF. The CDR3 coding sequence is TGTGCCAGCAAAGACCTAGGCTCATACAATGAGCAGTTCTTC.

The CDR3 protein is CASSQPGKTREQFF. The CDR3, as DNA: TGCGCCAGCAGCCAGCCGGGGAAAACTCGTGAGCAGTTCTTC. This chain joins TRBV4-1 and TRBJ2-1, with D possibly matching TRBD2 (5 bases). Per the germline V gene, CDR1 is MGHRA and CDR2 is YSYEKL. This CDR3 is 14 amino acids long. V lost 3 bases to trimming and J lost 9 bases, with 15 bases between them.

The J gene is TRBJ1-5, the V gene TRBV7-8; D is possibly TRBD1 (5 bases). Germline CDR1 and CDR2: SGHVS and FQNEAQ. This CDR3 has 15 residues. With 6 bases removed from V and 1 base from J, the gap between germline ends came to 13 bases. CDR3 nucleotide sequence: TGTGCCAGCAGTTGGGACTTGGGAAGCAATCAGCCCCAGCATTTT. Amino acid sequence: CASSWDLGSNQPQHF.

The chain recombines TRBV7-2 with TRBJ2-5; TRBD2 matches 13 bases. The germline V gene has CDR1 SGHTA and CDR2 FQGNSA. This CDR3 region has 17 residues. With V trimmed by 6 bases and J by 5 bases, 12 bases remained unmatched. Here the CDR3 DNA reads TGTGCCAGCAGACTAGGCATCGGACTAGCGGGAGATGAGACCCAGTACTTC. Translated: CASRLGIGLAGDETQYF.

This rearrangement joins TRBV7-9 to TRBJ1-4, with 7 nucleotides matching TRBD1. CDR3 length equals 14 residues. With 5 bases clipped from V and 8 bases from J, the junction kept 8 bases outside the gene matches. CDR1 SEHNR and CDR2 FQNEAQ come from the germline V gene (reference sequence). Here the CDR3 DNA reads TGTGCCAGCAGCGTACGACAGGGACGGGAAAAACTGTTTTTT. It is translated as CASSVRQGREKLFF.

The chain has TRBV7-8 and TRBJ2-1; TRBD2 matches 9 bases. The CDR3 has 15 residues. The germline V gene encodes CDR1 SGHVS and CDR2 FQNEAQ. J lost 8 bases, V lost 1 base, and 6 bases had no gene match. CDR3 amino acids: CASSLVSGSRYEQFF. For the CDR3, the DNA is TGTGCCAGCAGCTTAGTTAGCGGGAGTCGATATGAGCAGTTCTTC.

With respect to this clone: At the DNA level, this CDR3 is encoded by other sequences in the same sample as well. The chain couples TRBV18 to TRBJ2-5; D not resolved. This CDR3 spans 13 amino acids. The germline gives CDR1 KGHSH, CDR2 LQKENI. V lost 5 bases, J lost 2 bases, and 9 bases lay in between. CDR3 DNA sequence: TGTGCCAGCTCATTGGGCCTTCAAGAGACCCAGTACTTC. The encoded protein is CASSLGLQETQYF.

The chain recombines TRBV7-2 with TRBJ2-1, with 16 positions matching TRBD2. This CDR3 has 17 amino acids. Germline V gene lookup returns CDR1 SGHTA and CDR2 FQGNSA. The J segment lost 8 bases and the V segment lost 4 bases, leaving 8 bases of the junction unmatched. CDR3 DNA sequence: TGTGCCAGCAGCTCGCCGGGACTAGCGGGAGGGGGCCATGAGCAGTTCTTC. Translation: CASSSPGLAGGGHEQFF. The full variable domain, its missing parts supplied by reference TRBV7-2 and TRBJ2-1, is GAGVSQSPSNKVTEKGKDVELRCDPISGHTALYWYRQSLGQGLEFLIYFQGNSAPDKSGLPSDRFSAERTGGSVSTLTIQRTQQEDSAVYLCASSSPGLAGGGHEQFFGPGTRLTVL.

The CDR3 here is CASSARPGQSGTDTQYF. The CDR3, as DNA: TGTGCCAGCAGCGCCCGGCCGGGACAGTCGGGCACAGATACGCAGTATTTT. The chain combines TRBV9 with TRBJ2-3; 7 bases are a match to TRBD1. Germline V lookup: CDR1 SGDLS, CDR2 YYNGEE. The CDR3 length is 17 residues. Trimming cost V 3 bases and J 1 base; bases outside gene matches: 11. Based on the CDR3 plus reference TRBV9 and TRBJ2-3, the full variable domain is DSGVTQTPKHLITATGQRVTLRCSPRSGDLSVYWYQQSLDQGLQFLIQYYNGEERAKGNILERFSAQQFPDLHSELNLSSLELGDSALYFCASSARPGQSGTDTQYFGPGTRLTVL.

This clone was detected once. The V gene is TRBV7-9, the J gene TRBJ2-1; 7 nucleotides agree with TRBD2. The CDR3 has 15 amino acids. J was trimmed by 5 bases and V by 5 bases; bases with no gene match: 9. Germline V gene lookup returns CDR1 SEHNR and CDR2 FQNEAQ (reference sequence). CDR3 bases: TGTGCCAGCAGCCGAGGCAGCGGGGACCACAATGAGCAGTTCTTC. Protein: CASSRGSGDHNEQFF.

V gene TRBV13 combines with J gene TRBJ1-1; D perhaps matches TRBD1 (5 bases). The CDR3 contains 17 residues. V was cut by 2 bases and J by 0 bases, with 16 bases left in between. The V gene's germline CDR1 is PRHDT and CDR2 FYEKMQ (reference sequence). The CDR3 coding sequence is TGTGCCAGCAGCTTATTGGGGGAGGGGCGAATGAACACTGAAGCTTTCTTT. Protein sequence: CASSLLGEGRMNTEAFF. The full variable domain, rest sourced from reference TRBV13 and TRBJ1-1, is AAGVIQSPRHLIKEKRETATLKCYPIPRHDTVYWYQQGPGQDPQFLISFYEKMQSDKGSIPDRFSAQQFSDYHSELNMSSLELGDSALYFCASSLLGEGRMNTEAFFGQGTRLTVV.

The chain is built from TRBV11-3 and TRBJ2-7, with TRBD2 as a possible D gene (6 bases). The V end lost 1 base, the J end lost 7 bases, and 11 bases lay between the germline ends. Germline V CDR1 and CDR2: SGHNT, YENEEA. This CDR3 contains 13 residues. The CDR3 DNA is TGTGCCAGCAGCTTAGTGGGGACTCGGGAGCAGTACTTC. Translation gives CASSLVGTREQYF. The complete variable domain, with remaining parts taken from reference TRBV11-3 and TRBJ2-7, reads EAGVVQSPRYKIIEKKQPVAFWCNPISGHNTLYWYLQNLGQGPELLIRYENEEAVDDSQLPKDRFSAERLKGVDSTLKIQPAELGDSAVYLCASSLVGTREQYFGPGTRLTVT.

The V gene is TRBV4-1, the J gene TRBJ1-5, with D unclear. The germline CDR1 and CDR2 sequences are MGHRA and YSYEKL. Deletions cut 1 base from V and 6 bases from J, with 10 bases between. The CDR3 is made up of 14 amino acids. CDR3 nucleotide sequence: TGCGCCAGCAGCCAAGTTGTCTTTGTTCAGCCCCAGCATTTT. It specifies CASSQVVFVQPQHF.

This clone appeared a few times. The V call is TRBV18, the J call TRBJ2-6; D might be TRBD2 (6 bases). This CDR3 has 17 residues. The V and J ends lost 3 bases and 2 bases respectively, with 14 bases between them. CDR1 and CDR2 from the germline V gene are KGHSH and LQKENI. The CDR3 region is CASSPLLGEAGANVLTF. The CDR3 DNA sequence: TGTGCCAGCTCACCCCTGCTCGGGGAGGCTGGGGCCAACGTCCTGACTTTC. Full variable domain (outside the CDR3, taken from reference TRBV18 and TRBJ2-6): NAGVMQNPRHLVRRRGQEARLRCSPMKGHSHVYWYRQLPEEGLKFMVYLQKENIIDESGMPKERFSAEFPKEGPSILRIQQVVRGDSAAYFCASSPLLGEAGANVLTFGAGSRLTVL.